A selection of T cell receptor beta chains follows, all from one sample in a study of T cell repertoires in cytomegalovirus infection. TCRdb re-analysed the reads in MiXCR, keeping a single row per CDR3 protein. Among a few hundred thousand distinct CDR3 sequences listed, approximately 40% were seen once. Their antigens remain unidentified. The sequences come from cultured PBMCs, collected from culture after CMV antigen stimulation. These receptors all come from a human donor in good health (CMV status not recorded). Some clones in this sample may be carry-over from other donors' samples. The CDR3 runs from the conserved cysteine through the conserved F or W. Each record gives: J gene, V gene, clone size, D gene, CDR3 protein, CDR3 DNA. D genes are given only for firm matches. Not every row has a clone size; where given, it reads once, few, many or a size class.

>TRBJ1-3|TRBV28|NA|NA
CASSSPPGPPGNTIYF
TGTGCCAGCAGTTCCCCCCCGGGCCCCCCTGGAAACACCATATATTTT
>TRBJ1-1|TRBV10-3|NA|NA
CAIGGQNTEAFF
TGTGCCATCGGTGGACAGAACACTGAAGCTTTCTTT
>TRBJ2-2|TRBV7-8|few|NA
CASSRGSYTGELFF
TGTGCCAGCAGCAGGGGATCATACACCGGGGAGCTGTTTTTT
>TRBJ1-1|TRBV6-1|NA|NA
CASSEDPRGEAFF
TGTGCCAGCAGTGAAGACCCTAGAGGGGAAGCTTTCTTT
>TRBJ2-7|TRBV11-2|once|NA
CASSFLRWGEQYF
TGTGCCAGCAGCTTTCTCCGGTGGGGAGAGCAGTACTTC
>TRBJ1-6|TRBV20-1|many|TRBD1
CSAMTGARANSPLHF
TGCAGTGCCATGACAGGGGCTCGGGCTAATTCACCCCTCCACTTT
>TRBJ2-7|TRBV6-2/TRBV6-3|few|TRBD2
CASSGGLAGEVEQYF
TGTGCCAGCAGTGGGGGACTAGCGGGAGAGGTCGAGCAGTACTTC
>TRBJ2-1|TRBV20-1|few|NA
CSADRNEQFF
TGCAGTGCGGATAGGAATGAGCAGTTCTTC
>TRBJ2-7|TRBV12-3/TRBV12-4|few|NA
CASAHGGGAYEQYF
TGTGCCAGTGCCCATGGAGGGGGCGCTTACGAGCAGTACTTC
>TRBJ1-2|TRBV12-3/TRBV12-4|few|NA
CASSLRGSHYGYTF
TGTGCCAGCAGTTTGAGAGGGTCGCACTATGGCTACACCTTC
>TRBJ1-2|TRBV7-4|few|NA
CASSLPPATGLGVTF
TGTGCCAGCAGCTTACCCCCAGCGACAGGCCTCGGGGTCACCTTC
>TRBJ2-1|TRBV19|NA|NA
CASSMGLATYNEQFF
TGTGCCAGTAGTATGGGTCTAGCGACCTACAATGAGCAGTTCTTC
>TRBJ2-2|TRBV11-3|NA|TRBD2
CASSPGGVETGELFF
TGTGCCAGCAGCCCCGGGGGGGTCGAGACCGGGGAGCTGTTTTTT
>TRBJ2-7|TRBV7-2|many|TRBD1
CASSSEVTGGLRSYEQYF
TGTGCCAGCAGCTCTGAAGTTACAGGGGGTTTAAGGTCCTACGAGCAGTACTTC
>TRBJ1-4|TRBV27|few|NA
CASSLSQGSEKLFF
TGTGCCAGCAGTTTATCCCAGGGGAGTGAAAAACTGTTTTTT
>TRBJ2-2|TRBV7-2|few|TRBD2
CASSRLAGGVSGELFF
TGTGCCAGCAGCAGACTAGCGGGGGGTGTTTCCGGGGAGCTGTTTTTT
>TRBJ2-7|TRBV27|once|TRBD1
CASRTGTVEEQYF
TGTGCCAGCAGGACCGGGACAGTGGAAGAGCAGTACTTC
>TRBJ2-7|TRBV20-1|NA|NA
CSASEQSSYEQYF
TGCAGTGCTAGTGAGCAGTCCTCCTACGAGCAGTACTTC
>TRBJ2-7|TRBV7-2|NA|TRBD2
CASSLDPTSGEQYF
TGTGCCAGCAGCTTAGACCCAACTAGCGGCGAGCAGTACTTC
>TRBJ2-7|TRBV28|few|NA
CASSLTTRPPPYEQYF
TGTGCCAGCAGTTTAACCACAAGGCCACCTCCCTACGAGCAGTACTTC
>TRBJ1-1|TRBV20-1|NA|NA
CSAIVNTEAFF
TGCAGTGCTATCGTGAACACTGAAGCTTTCTTT
>TRBJ2-1|TRBV7-9|NA|TRBD1
CASRPTGGGTYNEQFF
TGTGCCAGCAGACCCACAGGGGGAGGAACCTACAATGAGCAGTTCTTC
>TRBJ2-7|TRBV6-5|NA|NA
CASSYLAGGYEQYF
TGTGCCAGCAGTTACCTGGCGGGCGGTTACGAGCAGTACTTC
>TRBJ2-3|TRBV7-2|NA|TRBD2
CASSLGRRGARLVGDTQYF
TGTGCCAGCAGCCTGGGGCGGCGGGGGGCTCGTCTAGTTGGGGATACGCAGTATTTT
>TRBJ2-3|TRBV7-6|NA|TRBD1
CASSQGQGATDTQYF
TGTGCCAGCAGCCAGGGACAGGGGGCGACAGATACGCAGTATTTT
>TRBJ2-7|TRBV7-6|NA|TRBD1
CASSSTDRGDYEQYF
TGTGCCAGCAGCTCAACGGACAGGGGAGACTACGAGCAGTACTTC
>TRBJ1-1|TRBV7-2|few|TRBD1
CAYGTGVSHTEAFF
TGTGCTTACGGGACAGGGGTATCTCACACTGAAGCTTTCTTT
>TRBJ2-1|TRBV5-1|once|NA
CASSFRDNAPSYNEQFF
TGCGCCAGCAGCTTCCGGGACAATGCACCCTCCTACAATGAGCAGTTCTTC
>TRBJ2-1|TRBV7-2|many|NA
CASSLQGMIQGEQFF
TGTGCCAGCAGCTTACAGGGTATGATTCAGGGTGAGCAGTTCTTC
>TRBJ2-2|TRBV10-3|few|TRBD1
CAISGDRGVNTGELFF
TGTGCCATCAGCGGGGACAGGGGGGTGAACACCGGGGAGCTGTTTTTT
>TRBJ2-2|TRBV7-9|few|NA
CASRQRAGRNTGELFF
TGTGCCAGCAGACAAAGGGCCGGGCGAAACACCGGGGAGCTGTTTTTT